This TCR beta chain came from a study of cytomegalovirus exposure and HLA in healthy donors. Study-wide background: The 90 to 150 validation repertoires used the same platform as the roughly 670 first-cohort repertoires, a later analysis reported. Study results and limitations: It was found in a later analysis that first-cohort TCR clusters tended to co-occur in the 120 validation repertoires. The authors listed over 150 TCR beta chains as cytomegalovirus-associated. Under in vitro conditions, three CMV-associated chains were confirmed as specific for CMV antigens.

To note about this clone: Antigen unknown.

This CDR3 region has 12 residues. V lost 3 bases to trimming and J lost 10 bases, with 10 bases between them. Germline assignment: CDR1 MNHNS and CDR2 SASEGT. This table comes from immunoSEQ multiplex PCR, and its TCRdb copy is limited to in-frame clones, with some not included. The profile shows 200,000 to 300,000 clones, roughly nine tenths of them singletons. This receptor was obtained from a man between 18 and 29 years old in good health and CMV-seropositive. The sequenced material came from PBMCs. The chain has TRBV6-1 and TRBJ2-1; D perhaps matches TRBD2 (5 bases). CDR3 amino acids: CASSDTGLEQFF. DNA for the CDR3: TGTGCCAGCAGTGATACTGGACTCGAGCAGTTCTTC.